This is a list of T cell receptor beta chains from one sample in a study of T cells expressing NK-cell markers. TCRdb derives one entry per CDR3 protein from the 5' RACE reads, leaving out DNA. The table lists some 460,000 distinct CDR3 sequences. Sequencing was carried out using blood T cells: a sorted CD56 or NKG2C T cell subset, CD4+ or CD8+ T cells, or bulk PBMC T cells (not recorded which). These receptors were obtained from a woman between 50 and 59 years old in good health. The CDR3 runs from the conserved cysteine through the conserved F or W. Each record gives: J gene, V gene, CDR3 protein.

>TRBJ1-4|TRBV5-6
CASSPGPQDEKLFF
>TRBJ2-3|TRBV10-3
CAINGGRAGDTQYF
>TRBJ2-5|TRBV19
CASSIVASETQYF
>TRBJ2-1|TRBV20-1
CSARDLAGQYNEQFF
>TRBJ1-4|TRBV21-1
CASRTGTTNEKLFF
>TRBJ2-3|TRBV10-3
CAIRGDRDQDTQYF
>TRBJ1-2|TRBV6-6
CASSYSIPTGGGLDGYTF
>TRBJ2-5|TRBV5-1
CASSSGTATLEETQYF
>TRBJ1-6|TRBV18
CASSPLVTGPLHF
>TRBJ1-1|TRBV12-3/TRBV12-4
CASRWDRSTTEAFF
>TRBJ2-4|TRBV12-3/TRBV12-4
CASSFAAGIGLAKNIQYF
>TRBJ2-5|TRBV20-1
CSASPSGSQTQYF
>TRBJ2-1|TRBV5-1
CASSLRLAGGDNEQFF
>TRBJ1-2|TRBV20-1
CSARDITGTAMYGYTF
>TRBJ2-5|TRBV7-7
CASSLGGYPETQYF
>TRBJ2-3|TRBV5-5
CASSAKDTQYF
>TRBJ2-5|TRBV3-1
CASSQGTRDETQYF
>TRBJ2-3|TRBV2
CASSDFLAGDTQYF
>TRBJ2-7|TRBV2
CASTRTSSMSEQYF